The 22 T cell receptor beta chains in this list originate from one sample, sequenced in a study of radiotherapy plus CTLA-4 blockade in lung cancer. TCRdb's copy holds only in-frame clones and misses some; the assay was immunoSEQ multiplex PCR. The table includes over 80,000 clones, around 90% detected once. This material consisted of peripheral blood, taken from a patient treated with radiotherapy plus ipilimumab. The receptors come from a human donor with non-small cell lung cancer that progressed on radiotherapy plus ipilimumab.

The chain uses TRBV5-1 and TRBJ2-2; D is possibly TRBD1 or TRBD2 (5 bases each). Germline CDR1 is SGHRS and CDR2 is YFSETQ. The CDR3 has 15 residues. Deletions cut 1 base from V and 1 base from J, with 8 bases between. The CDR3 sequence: CASSLMGENTGELFF. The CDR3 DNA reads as TGCGCCAGCAGCTTGATGGGGGAGAACACCGGGGAGCTGTTTTTT.

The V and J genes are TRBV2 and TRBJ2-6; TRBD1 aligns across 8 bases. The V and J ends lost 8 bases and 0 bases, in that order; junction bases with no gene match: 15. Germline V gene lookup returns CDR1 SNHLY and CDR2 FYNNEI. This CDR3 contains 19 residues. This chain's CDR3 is CASPSAEQGVGSGANVLTF. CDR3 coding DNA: TGTGCCAGCCCATCGGCTGAACAGGGGGTCGGCTCTGGGGCCAACGTCCTGACTTTC.

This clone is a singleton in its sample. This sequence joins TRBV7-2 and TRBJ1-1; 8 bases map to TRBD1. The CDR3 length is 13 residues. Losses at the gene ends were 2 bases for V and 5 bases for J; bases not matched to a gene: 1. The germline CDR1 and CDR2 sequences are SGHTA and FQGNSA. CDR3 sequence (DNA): TGTGCCAGCAGCTTAACAGGGGGGACTGAAGCTTTCTTT. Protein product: CASSLTGGTEAFF. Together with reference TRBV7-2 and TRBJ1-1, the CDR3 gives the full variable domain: GAGVSQSPSNKVTEKGKDVELRCDPISGHTALYWYRQSLGQGLEFLIYFQGNSAPDKSGLPSDRFSAERTGGSVSTLTIQRTQQEDSAVYLCASSLTGGTEAFFGQGTRLTVV.

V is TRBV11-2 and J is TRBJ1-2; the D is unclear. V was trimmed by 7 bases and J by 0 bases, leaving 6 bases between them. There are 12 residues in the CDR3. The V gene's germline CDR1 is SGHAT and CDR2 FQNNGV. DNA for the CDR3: TGTGCCAGCACCGGGGCTAACTATGGCTACACCTTC. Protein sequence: CASTGANYGYTF.

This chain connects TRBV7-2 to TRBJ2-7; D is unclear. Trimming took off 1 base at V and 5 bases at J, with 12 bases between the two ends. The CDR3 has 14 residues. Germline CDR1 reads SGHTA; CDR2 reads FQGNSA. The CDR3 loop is CASSLGGRHNEQYF. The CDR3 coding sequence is TGTGCCAGCAGCTTAGGTGGTCGGCACAACGAGCAGTACTTC.

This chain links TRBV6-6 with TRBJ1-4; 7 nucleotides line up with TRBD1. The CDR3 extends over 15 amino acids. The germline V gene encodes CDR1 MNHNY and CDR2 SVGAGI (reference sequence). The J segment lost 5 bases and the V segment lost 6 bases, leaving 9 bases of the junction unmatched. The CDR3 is CASRPSDRVNEKLFF. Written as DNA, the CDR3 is TGTGCCAGCAGACCCTCCGACAGGGTAAATGAAAAACTGTTTTTT.

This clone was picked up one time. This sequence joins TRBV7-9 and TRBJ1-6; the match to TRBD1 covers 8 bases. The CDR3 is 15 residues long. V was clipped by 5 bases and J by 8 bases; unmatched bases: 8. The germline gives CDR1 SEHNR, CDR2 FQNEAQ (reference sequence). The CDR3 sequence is CASSPRQGPDSPLHF. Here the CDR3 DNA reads TGTGCCAGCAGCCCGCGACAGGGGCCGGATTCACCCCTCCACTTT.

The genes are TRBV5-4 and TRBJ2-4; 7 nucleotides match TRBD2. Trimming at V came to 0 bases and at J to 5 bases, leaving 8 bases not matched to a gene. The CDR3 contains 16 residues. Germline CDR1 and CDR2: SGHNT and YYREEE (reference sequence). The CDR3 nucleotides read TGTGCCAGCAGCTTGGCAGAAGGGAGGGACCAAAACATTCAGTACTTC. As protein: CASSLAEGRDQNIQYF.

CDR3 DNA: TGTGCCAGTAAGACAGGGACCCCTGGGGCCAACGTCCTGACTTTC. It encodes CASKTGTPGANVLTF. The V gene is TRBV19, the J gene TRBJ2-6, with TRBD1 identical over 7 bases. The CDR3 runs to 15 residues. V shed 7 bases and J 2 bases; nucleotides not matched to a gene: 5. Germline V gene lookup returns CDR1 LNHDA and CDR2 SQIVND (reference sequence).

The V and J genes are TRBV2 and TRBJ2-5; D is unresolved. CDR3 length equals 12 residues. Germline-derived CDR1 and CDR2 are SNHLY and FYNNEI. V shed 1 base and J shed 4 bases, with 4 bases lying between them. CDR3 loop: CASSEGGETQYF. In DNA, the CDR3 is TGTGCCAGCAGTGAAGGGGGAGAGACCCAGTACTTC.

CDR3 DNA sequence: TGCGCCAGCAGCCAAGAAGGAAGGTCCGGGGAGCTGTTTTTT. This translates into CASSQEGRSGELFF. The V call is TRBV4-1, the J call TRBJ2-2; D unresolved. V gave up 0 bases and J gave up 6 bases, with 8 bases separating them. CDR1 and CDR2 (germline): MGHRA, YSYEKL. CDR3 length equals 14 residues.

Here the CDR3 DNA reads TGTGCCAGCAGCCTCACAGGGGCTGATGGCTACACCTTC. The encoded protein is CASSLTGADGYTF. The V call is TRBV5-4, the J call TRBJ1-2; 7 nucleotides align to TRBD1. Trimming cost V 4 bases and J 6 bases; bases outside gene matches: 6. Germline lookup yields CDR1 SGHNT and CDR2 YYREEE (reference sequence). This CDR3 has 13 residues.

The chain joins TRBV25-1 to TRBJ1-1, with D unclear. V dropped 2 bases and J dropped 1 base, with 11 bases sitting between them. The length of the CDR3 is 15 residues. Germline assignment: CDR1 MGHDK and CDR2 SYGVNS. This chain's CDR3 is CASSEAPGGNTEAFF. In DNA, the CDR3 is TGTGCCAGCAGTGAAGCGCCGGGAGGGAACACTGAAGCTTTCTTT.

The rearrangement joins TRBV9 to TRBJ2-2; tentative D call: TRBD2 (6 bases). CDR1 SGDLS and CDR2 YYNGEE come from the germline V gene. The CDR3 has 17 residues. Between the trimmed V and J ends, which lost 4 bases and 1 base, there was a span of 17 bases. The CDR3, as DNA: TGTGCCAGCAGCTCGGAGGGGAACCCTCGGAACACCGGGGAGCTGTTTTTT. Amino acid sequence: CASSSEGNPRNTGELFF.

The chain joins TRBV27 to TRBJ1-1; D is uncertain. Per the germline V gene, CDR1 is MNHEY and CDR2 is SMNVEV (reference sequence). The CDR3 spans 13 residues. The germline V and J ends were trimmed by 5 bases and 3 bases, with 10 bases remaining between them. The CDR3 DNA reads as TGTGCCAGCAGTACGGCCCAGCACACTGAAGCTTTCTTT. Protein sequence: CASSTAQHTEAFF.

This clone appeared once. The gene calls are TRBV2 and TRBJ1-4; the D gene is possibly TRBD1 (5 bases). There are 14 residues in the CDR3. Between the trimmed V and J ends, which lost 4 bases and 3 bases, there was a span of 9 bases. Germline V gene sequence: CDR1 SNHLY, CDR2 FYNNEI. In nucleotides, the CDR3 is TGTGCCAGCAGTGTGGAGGGGTCTAATGAAAAACTGTTTTTT. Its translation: CASSVEGSNEKLFF.

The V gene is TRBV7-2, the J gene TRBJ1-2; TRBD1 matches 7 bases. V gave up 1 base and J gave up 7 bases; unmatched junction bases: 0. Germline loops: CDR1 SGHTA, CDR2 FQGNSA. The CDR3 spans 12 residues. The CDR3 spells CASSLDRGGYTF. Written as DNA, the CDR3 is TGTGCCAGCAGCTTAGACAGGGGTGGCTACACCTTC.

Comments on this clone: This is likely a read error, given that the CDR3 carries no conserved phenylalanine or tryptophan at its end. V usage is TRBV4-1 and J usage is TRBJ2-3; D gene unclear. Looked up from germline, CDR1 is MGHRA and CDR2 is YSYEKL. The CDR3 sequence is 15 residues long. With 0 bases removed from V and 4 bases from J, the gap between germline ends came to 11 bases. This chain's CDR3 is CASSQDTQSPDTQYS. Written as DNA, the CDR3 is TGCGCCAGCAGCCAAGACACACAATCCCCAGATACGCAGTATTCT.

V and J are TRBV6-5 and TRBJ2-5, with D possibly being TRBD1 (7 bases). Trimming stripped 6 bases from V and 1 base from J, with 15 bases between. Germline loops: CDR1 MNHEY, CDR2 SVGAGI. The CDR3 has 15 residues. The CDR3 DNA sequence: TGTGCCAGCAGCAACCAGGGGGGTTCCCAAGAGACCCAGTACTTC. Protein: CASSNQGGSQETQYF.

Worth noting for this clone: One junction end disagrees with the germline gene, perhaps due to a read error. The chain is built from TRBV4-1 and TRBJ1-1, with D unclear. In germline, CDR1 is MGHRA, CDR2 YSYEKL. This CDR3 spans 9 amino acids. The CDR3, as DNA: TGTGCCAGCAGCCTAGAGGTTTTCTTT. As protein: CASSLEVFF.

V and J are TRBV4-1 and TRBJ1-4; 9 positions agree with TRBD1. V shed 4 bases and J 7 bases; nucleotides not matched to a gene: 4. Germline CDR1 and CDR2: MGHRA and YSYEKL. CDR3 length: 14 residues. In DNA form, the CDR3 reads TGCGCCAGCAGCCCCCGACAGGGGGTTGAAAAACTGTTTTTT. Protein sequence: CASSPRQGVEKLFF.

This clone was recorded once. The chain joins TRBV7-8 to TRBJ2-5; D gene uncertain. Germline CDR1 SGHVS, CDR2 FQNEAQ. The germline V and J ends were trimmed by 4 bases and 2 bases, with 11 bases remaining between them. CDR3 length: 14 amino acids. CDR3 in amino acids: CASSSRWRQETQYF. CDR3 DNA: TGTGCCAGCAGCTCGCGATGGCGGCAAGAGACCCAGTACTTC.